The 20 T cell receptor beta chains presented below share a single source sample, sequenced in a study of regulatory T cells in long-lasting Graves disease listed by TCRdb under 2021. Explained via the paper, the time point label denotes: newly diagnosed GD, antithyroid drugs for less than 3 months. For both TCR sequencing and RNA sequencing, RNA was extracted from PBMCs using TRIzol. The library was generated by multiplex PCR. Instrument on record: Illumina HiSeq 4000. CDR3 regions were amplified by Arm-PCR with iRepertoire HTBI primers to construct TCR beta libraries. The raw public reads went through TCRdb reprocessing: fastp at Q25, MiXCR clone calling, in-frame beta chains kept. Entries that share a CDR3 protein sequence are merged under the most common genes and DNA. The sample yields some 220,000 distinct CDR3 sequences; roughly 19% were counted once. The ten largest clones represent roughly 12% of the sample.

The same data also went into a second study, on T cells in Graves' hyperthyroidism and ophthalmopathy.

Sequencing used peripheral blood mononuclear cells (PBMCs), obtained at new diagnosis, from a patient treated with antithyroid drugs. The source is a woman younger than 45 with Graves disease. Donor details come from another sample of the same person, matched by shared clones.

In this sample, this clonotype turned up many times. This chain links TRBV13 with TRBJ2-5, with 7 nucleotides matching TRBD2. The ends lost 5 bases at V and 4 bases at J; junction bases unmatched: 13. The CDR3 runs 16 residues. Per the germline V gene, CDR1 is PRHDT and CDR2 is FYEKMQ (reference sequence). The chain's CDR3 is CASSRGGGYGRETQYF. The CDR3 nucleotides are TGTGCCAGCAGCCGCGGCGGGGGATACGGGCGAGAGACCCAGTACTTC.

In this sample, this clonotype turned up many times. The V gene is TRBV3-1, the J gene TRBJ2-5, with 11 bases fitting TRBD2. The CDR3 consists of 17 residues. Trimming took 6 bases from V and 4 from J; bases not matched to a gene: 13. Per germline, CDR1 LGHDT and CDR2 YNNKEL (reference sequence). The CDR3 DNA reads TGTGCCAGCAGTCTGCTTAGCGGGGGGGCCCCCCGAGAGACCCAGTACTTC. Residues: CASSLLSGGAPRETQYF.

This clonotype was detected only a few times. A read error likely explains this, since a far larger clone differs by one base. The J gene is TRBJ2-1, the V gene TRBV11-2; 8 bases agree with TRBD2. CDR1 and CDR2 (germline): SGHAT, FQNNGV. This CDR3 has 16 residues. The CDR3 reads CASSLEVRLAKETQCF. The CDR3 bases are TGTGCCAGCAGCTTAGAAGTGAGACTAGCGAAAGAGACCCAGTGCTTC.

This clonotype was observed at least ten times. The gene calls are TRBV13 and TRBJ1-1, with D perhaps TRBD1 (6 bases). This CDR3 is 17 amino acids long. Trimming removed 1 base at V and 3 bases at J, with 18 bases between. Germline CDR1 and CDR2: PRHDT and FYEKMQ (reference sequence). The CDR3 loop reads CASSLVGQGMRDTEAFF. The CDR3 nucleotides are TGTGCCAGCAGCTTAGTGGGGCAGGGGATGAGGGACACTGAAGCTTTCTTT.

The V and J genes are TRBV12-3 or TRBV12-4 and TRBJ2-5; D gene ambiguous. V was clipped by 2 bases and J by 1 base, with 8 bases between them. This CDR3 has 14 amino acids. The CDR3 bases are TGTGCCAGCAGTTTACCCCGGTCCCAAGAGACCCAGTACTTC. As protein: CASSLPRSQETQYF.

The sample holds many counts of this clonotype. The rearrangement links TRBV2 to TRBJ2-2, with D unclear. This CDR3 region has 15 residues. V was shortened by 2 bases and J by 2 bases, with 9 bases between the two germline ends. Germline loops: CDR1 SNHLY, CDR2 FYNNEI. CDR3 sequence reads: CASSELTVNTGELFF. CDR3 in DNA: TGTGCCAGCAGTGAATTGACCGTCAACACCGGGGAGCTGTTTTTT.

In this sample, this clonotype turned up many times. CDR3 coding DNA: TGTGCCAGCAGTGATCTAGCGGGAGCCTACAATGAGCAGTTCTTC. Translation gives CASSDLAGAYNEQFF. The V and J genes are TRBV2 and TRBJ2-1; 10 bases align to TRBD2. Unmatched junction bases numbered 1, after V lost 3 bases and J lost 2 bases. The CDR3 totals 15 residues. Germline CDR1 and CDR2: SNHLY and FYNNEI.

This clonotype was detected ten times or more. The rearrangement links TRBV7-8 to TRBJ1-2; D is unresolved. V lost 2 bases to trimming and J lost 4 bases, with 8 bases between them. There are 13 residues in the CDR3. Germline CDR1 is SGHVS and CDR2 is FQNEAQ. The chain's CDR3 is CASSLWTLYGYTF. The CDR3 nucleotides read TGTGCCAGCAGCTTATGGACCCTCTATGGCTACACCTTC.

This clonotype was recorded at least ten times. The chain joins TRBV15 to TRBJ1-5; D is unclear. This CDR3 contains 15 residues. V lost 1 base and J lost 8, with 15 bases in between. Germline-derived CDR1 and CDR2 are LNHNV and YYDKDF (reference sequence). The CDR3 region has the DNA TGTGCCACCAGCAGAGGTCAAGGGCTTGGGGAGCCCCAGCATTTT. Protein product: CATSRGQGLGEPQHF.

As regards this clonotype: It may be a read error: a sequence one base away is much more abundant. The chain couples TRBV6-1 to TRBJ1-6; 10 positions match TRBD1. The CDR3 consists of 14 residues. The germline V gene has CDR1 MNHNS and CDR2 SASEGT. The CDR3 DNA is TGTGCCAACAGTCCGGACAGGGGGGGATCACCCCTCCACTTT. Translating gives CANSPDRGGSPLHF.

At least ten counts were recorded for this clonotype. The chain joins TRBV11-2 to TRBJ2-2, with 8 bases that match TRBD1. The CDR3 runs to 15 residues. CDR1 and CDR2 (germline): SGHAT, FQNNGV. V dropped 5 bases and J dropped 6; count of bases not matched to a gene: 8. The CDR3 region is CASSQNRGRSGELFF. The CDR3 coding sequence is TGTGCCAGCAGCCAGAACAGGGGGAGGTCCGGGGAGCTGTTTTTT.

The chain joins TRBV12-3 or TRBV12-4 to TRBJ2-1, with TRBD1 as a possible D gene (6 bases). Trimming took off 8 bases at V and 6 bases at J, with 26 bases between the two ends. The CDR3 contains 17 residues. CDR3 bases: TGTGCCAGCCGGCTCACAGGGAAGTACTATGTGGGCAATGAGCAGTTCTTC. It yields the protein CASRLTGKYYVGNEQFF.

This clonotype has ten or more counts. The rearrangement joins TRBV10-3 to TRBJ2-4; D possibly corresponds to TRBD1 (5 bases). In germline, CDR1 is ENHRY, CDR2 SYGVKD. V lost 0 bases to trimming and J lost 1 base, with 7 bases between them. The CDR3 consists of 15 residues. In DNA form, the CDR3 reads TGTGCCATCAGTGAGTCGGGGCGGGCCAAAAACATTCAGTACTTC. Amino acid sequence: CAISESGRAKNIQYF.

This clonotype was seen ten or more times. The rearrangement joins TRBV10-3 to TRBJ2-5, with TRBD1 as a possible D gene (5 bases). The CDR3 covers 15 residues. Trimming took off 2 bases at V and 13 bases at J, with 23 bases between the two ends. In germline, CDR1 is ENHRY, CDR2 SYGVKD. The CDR3, as DNA: TGTGCCATCAGTGAGCTTTGGTCTGACGAAGGGGCCCGGTACTTC. It codes for CAISELWSDEGARYF.

The chain combines TRBV7-8 with TRBJ2-5; 9 bases are a match to TRBD2. CDR3 length: 13 amino acids. Trimming removed 5 bases from V and 7 bases from J; junction bases left unmatched: 5. CDR1 is SGHVS, CDR2 FQNEAQ, per germline. As DNA, the CDR3 is TGTGCCAGCAGCCAAGGACTAGCGTGGACCCAGTACTTC. Its protein product is CASSQGLAWTQYF.

The chain links TRBV9 to TRBJ1-2; a possible D gene is TRBD1 (6 bases). Germline loops: CDR1 SGDLS, CDR2 YYNGEE. The CDR3 has 14 residues. Trimming cost V 3 bases and J 7 bases, with 16 bases left between them. CDR3 sequence: CASSAQGRASGYTF. The CDR3 DNA reads TGTGCCAGCAGCGCACAGGGACGGGCTAGTGGCTACACCTTC.

This chain joins TRBV27 and TRBJ2-1; 12 nucleotides agree with TRBD2. V shed 3 bases, J shed 15 bases, and the junction held 12 bases outside the gene matches. CDR1 and CDR2 from the germline V gene are MNHEY and SMNVEV (reference sequence). The CDR3 extends over 15 amino acids. The CDR3 nucleotides read TGTGCCAGCAGTTTTCGGATACTAGCGGGGGGCCTGCCGTTCTTC. Amino acid sequence: CASSFRILAGGLPFF.

Ten or more counts support this clonotype. The chain links TRBV30 to TRBJ1-1; tentative D call: TRBD1 (6 bases). The CDR3 extends over 14 amino acids. Germline V gene data show CDR1 as GTSNPN and CDR2 as SVGIG (reference sequence). V lost 0 bases and J lost 0, with 8 bases in between. The CDR3 DNA follows: TGTGCCTGGAGTGTGGGACAAGTGAACACTGAAGCTTTCTTT. This gives the protein CAWSVGQVNTEAFF.

This clonotype was observed many times. The chain combines TRBV5-5 with TRBJ1-1, with D tentatively TRBD1 (6 bases). The CDR3 runs 15 residues. V lost 0 bases to trimming and J lost 0 bases, with 9 bases between them. CDR1 is SGHKS, CDR2 YYEKEE, per germline (reference sequence). For the CDR3, the DNA is TGTGCCAGCAGCTTGGAGGGGGGGCTGAACACTGAAGCTTTCTTT. Its protein is CASSLEGGLNTEAFF.

This clonotype was detected ten times or more. This chain joins TRBV11-2 and TRBJ2-5; D is possibly TRBD2 (6 bases). Trimming took off 5 bases at V and 2 bases at J, with 18 bases between the two ends. This CDR3 contains 16 residues. Germline CDR1 SGHAT, CDR2 FQNNGV. CDR3 coding DNA: TGTGCCAGCAGCGCTCGGAGGGCAGAGAGTCAAGAGACCCAGTACTTC. Protein product: CASSARRAESQETQYF. The full variable domain, completed using reference TRBV11-2 and TRBJ2-5, is EAGVAQSPRYKIIEKRQSVAFWCNPISGHATLYWYQQILGQGPKLLIQFQNNGVVDDSQLPKDRFSAERLKGVDSTLKIQPAKLEDSAVYLCASSARRAESQETQYFGPGTRLLVL.